Presented here are 5 T cell receptor beta chains from one specimen sequenced in a study of blood T cell repertoires in COVID-19. Sequencing was performed with immunoSEQ multiplex PCR; in TCRdb, only in-frame clones are kept and a portion is missing. The top ten clones hold approximately 10% of a sample with more than 200,000 clones, approximately 90% of them seen once. The sequencing input was peripheral blood. These receptors were collected from a man aged 50 to 59 with COVID-19, enrolled during active disease.

This clone was picked up one time. V and J are TRBV5-4 and TRBJ2-1, with 10 bases lining up with TRBD1. The junction had 14 bases not matched to a gene; V was cut back by 4 bases and J by 10 bases. This CDR3 comprises 16 residues. CDR1 is SGHNT, CDR2 YYREEE, per germline (reference sequence). The chain's CDR3 is CASSPPGQGIPREQFF. In DNA, the CDR3 is TGTGCCAGCAGCCCACCGGGACAGGGGATTCCCAGAGAGCAGTTCTTC.

The rearrangement uses TRBV6-4 and TRBJ2-3, with 11 positions matching TRBD2. CDR1 is MRHNA, CDR2 SNTAGT, per germline. This CDR3 comprises 17 residues. With V trimmed by 0 bases and J by 1 base, 3 bases remained unmatched. DNA for the CDR3: TGTGCCAGCAGTGACTCTAGCGGGGGGGCCGGCACAGATACGCAGTATTTT. It codes for CASSDSSGGAGTDTQYF.

The rearrangement uses TRBV2 and TRBJ1-2, with no clear D. Germline CDR1 is SNHLY and CDR2 is FYNNEI. The V and J ends lost 9 bases and 4 bases respectively, with 6 bases between them. The CDR3 runs to 10 residues. For the CDR3, the DNA is TGTGCCAGTTATTTCTATGGCTACACCTTC. Translated: CASYFYGYTF.

The chain uses TRBV5-1 and TRBJ2-2, with 10 bases aligning to TRBD1. CDR1 SGHRS and CDR2 YFSETQ come from the germline V gene. With V trimmed by 5 bases and J by 4 bases, 5 bases remained unmatched. The CDR3 covers 15 residues. CDR3 DNA sequence: TGCGCCAGCAGATCGACAGGGGGCACCACCGGGGAGCTGTTTTTT. Protein: CASRSTGGTTGELFF. The whole variable domain, remainder taken from reference TRBV5-1 and TRBJ2-2, is KAGVTQTPRYLIKTRGQQVTLSCSPISGHRSVSWYQQTPGQGLQFLFEYFSETQRNKGNFPGRFSGRQFSNSRSEMNVSTLELGDSALYLCASRSTGGTTGELFFGEGSRLTVL.

The V gene is TRBV27, the J gene TRBJ2-7; 7 positions agree with TRBD1. Germline V gene sequence: CDR1 MNHEY, CDR2 SMNVEV (reference sequence). V shed 5 bases, J shed 0 bases, and the junction held 4 bases outside the gene matches. This CDR3 region has 14 residues. As DNA, the CDR3 is TGTGCCAGCAGTCGACAGGGTAGCTCCTACGAGCAGTACTTC. Amino acids: CASSRQGSSYEQYF.